These 15 T cell receptor beta chains came from one sample sequenced in a study of memory CD4+ T cells and cytomegalovirus serostatus. Single viable CD3+CD4+CD8-CD45RO+ cells were sorted as the memory CD4+ T cells. Only in-frame clones appear in the TCRdb table, and some are missing; sequencing was by immunoSEQ multiplex PCR. The sample yields around 41,000 clones, roughly four fifths seen once. The sequenced sample was memory CD4+ T cells from blood. The receptors stem from an adult in good health and CMV-seronegative.

The CDR3 nucleotides are TGTGCCTGTGAACAGGGGGTGGGTCTAAGAGCTTTCTTT. As protein: CACEQGVGLRAFF. The chain couples TRBV30 to TRBJ1-1; 8 bases line up with TRBD1. V lost 6 bases, J lost 10 bases, and 13 bases stayed unmatched. The CDR3 runs to 13 residues. The germline V gene has CDR1 GTSNPN and CDR2 SVGIG (reference sequence).

This clone was counted only a few times. V and J are TRBV6-1 and TRBJ1-1, with D hard to call. The CDR3 is 11 amino acids. Trimming cost V 7 bases and J 0 bases, with 3 bases left between them. In germline, CDR1 is MNHNS, CDR2 SASEGT. Written as DNA, the CDR3 is TGTGCCAGCACTGTGAACACTGAAGCTTTCTTT. Amino acids: CASTVNTEAFF.

The rearrangement joins TRBV5-5 to TRBJ2-2; TRBD2 matches 9 bases. The germline V gene has CDR1 SGHKS and CDR2 YYEKEE (reference sequence). This CDR3 comprises 16 residues. V lost 0 bases to trimming and J lost 6 bases; unmatched junction nucleotides: 6. CDR3 protein: CASSLALAGGSGELFF. CDR3 in DNA: TGTGCCAGCAGCTTGGCACTAGCGGGTGGCTCCGGGGAGCTGTTTTTT.

V and J are TRBV7-9 and TRBJ2-5; possible D gene TRBD2, 6 bases. Germline assignment: CDR1 SEHNR and CDR2 FQNEAQ (reference sequence). Deletions cut 5 bases from V and 4 bases from J, with 20 bases between. The CDR3 is 16 residues long. The CDR3 DNA follows: TGTGCCAGCAGCCCCCGACCGGGAGTTGAGCGAGAGACCCAGTACTTC. Translating gives CASSPRPGVERETQYF.

V usage is TRBV5-8 and J usage is TRBJ2-1; 10 bases match TRBD2. Germline CDR1 SGHTS, CDR2 YDEGEE. The CDR3 totals 14 residues. The junction had 11 bases not matched to a gene; V was cut back by 5 bases and J by 12 bases. CDR3 amino acids: CASRPGLATQGQFF. CDR3 DNA: TGTGCCAGCAGGCCGGGACTAGCGACCCAAGGGCAGTTCTTC. The full variable domain, its missing parts supplied by reference TRBV5-8 and TRBJ2-1, is EAGVTQSPTHLIKTRGQQATLRCSPISGHTSVYWYQQALGLGLQFLLWYDEGEERNRGNFPPRFSGRQFPNYSSELNVNALELEDSALYLCASRPGLATQGQFFGPGTRLTVL.

The V gene is TRBV5-6, the J gene TRBJ2-5, with TRBD2 matching 12 bases. The ends lost 2 bases at V and 1 base at J; junction bases unmatched: 12. CDR3 length equals 19 residues. Per the germline V gene, CDR1 is SGHDT and CDR2 is YYEEEE. The CDR3 nucleotides are TGTGCCAGCAGCTTTAAAACTGTTACTAGCGGGAGGACCCAAGAGACCCAGTACTTC. This sequence encodes CASSFKTVTSGRTQETQYF.

The chain recombines TRBV28 with TRBJ2-1; possibly TRBD1 or TRBD2 for D (5 bases each). CDR1 and CDR2 (germline): MDHEN, SYDVKM. This CDR3 comprises 11 residues. The V gene lost 11 bases and the J gene lost 6 bases, with 11 bases spanning the gap. CDR3 residues: CASRDPNEQFF. The CDR3 DNA reads TGTGCCTCCCGGGACCCCAATGAGCAGTTCTTC.

The chain uses TRBV4-2 and TRBJ2-2, with D possibly called TRBD1 or TRBD2 (5 bases each). Germline values: CDR1 LGHNA, CDR2 YNFKEQ. The V end lost 0 bases, the J end lost 5 bases, and 13 bases lay between the germline ends. This CDR3 comprises 16 residues. CDR3 DNA sequence: TGTGCCAGCAGCCAAGAGATCGGGGACCATACCGGGGAGCTGTTTTTT. Protein sequence: CASSQEIGDHTGELFF.

V gene TRBV9 combines with J gene TRBJ2-7; TRBD1 agrees at 9 bases. Germline V gene lookup returns CDR1 SGDLS and CDR2 YYNGEE. This CDR3 contains 14 residues. With V trimmed by 3 bases and J by 5 bases, 6 bases remained unmatched. In DNA, the CDR3 is TGTGCCAGCAGCGCCGGGACAGGGTTGCACGAGCAGTACTTC. As protein: CASSAGTGLHEQYF.

This chain joins TRBV7-2 and TRBJ2-3, with no clear D. CDR3 length equals 15 residues. Trimming left V 5 bases short and J 0 bases short, with 12 bases between. CDR1 SGHTA and CDR2 FQGNSA come from the germline V gene. The CDR3 DNA is TGTGCCAGCAGCCTCTTGTCTCGGAGCACAGATACGCAGTATTTT. Residues: CASSLLSRSTDTQYF.

The CDR3 spells CAGGLSGANVLTF. CDR3 in DNA: TGTGCCGGGGGGTTATCTGGGGCCAACGTCCTGACTTTC. The chain employs TRBV28 and TRBJ2-6; D might be TRBD2 (6 bases). From germline, CDR1 is MDHEN and CDR2 SYDVKM. V shed 11 bases and J shed 1 base, with 9 bases lying between them. The CDR3 spans 13 residues. The full variable domain, completed using reference TRBV28 and TRBJ2-6, is DVKVTQSSRYLVKRTGEKVFLECVQDMDHENMFWYRQDPGLGLRLIYFSYDVKMKEKGDIPEGYSVSREKKERFSLILESASTNQTSMYLCAGGLSGANVLTFGAGSRLTVL.

This chain links TRBV7-2 with TRBJ2-4, with 11 positions matching TRBD2. Germline lookup yields CDR1 SGHTA and CDR2 FQGNSA. J lost 9 bases, V lost 5 bases, and 9 bases had no gene match. There are 15 residues in the CDR3. The CDR3 DNA sequence: TGTGCCAGCAGCCCCATAGCGGGAGGGAAGGTCATTCAGTACTTC. This codes for CASSPIAGGKVIQYF.

V and J are TRBV21-1 and TRBJ2-7; TRBD2 reflects the table's D call only, with no check against the DNA. TRBV21-1 counts as a pseudogene. The CDR3 spans 16 residues. Written as DNA, the CDR3 is TGTGCCAGCAGCCCCGGGGGACGGCCGAGCTCCTACGAGCAGTACTTC. Amino acid sequence: CASSPGGRPSSYEQYF.

This chain joins TRBV5-4 and TRBJ2-1, with a possible D match to TRBD1 (6 bases). This CDR3 comprises 14 residues. The V and J ends lost 4 bases and 6 bases respectively, with 14 bases between them. CDR1 and CDR2 from the germline V gene are SGHNT and YYREEE (reference sequence). CDR3 sequence reads: CASSLTGTSNEQFF. The CDR3 coding sequence is TGTGCCAGCAGCCTCACAGGGACGTCCAATGAGCAGTTCTTC.

The V call is TRBV6-7, the J call TRBJ2-1, with 8 bases fitting TRBD2. TRBV6-7 is labeled an ORF, and its function is uncertain. The CDR3 contains 18 residues. The trim removed 2 bases at V and 4 bases at J, leaving 13 bases unmatched. The CDR3 DNA reads TGTGCCAGCAGTTACCCCCGGGCTAGCGGGTCCCCTTACAATGAGCAGTTCTTC. Its protein is CASSYPRASGSPYNEQFF.